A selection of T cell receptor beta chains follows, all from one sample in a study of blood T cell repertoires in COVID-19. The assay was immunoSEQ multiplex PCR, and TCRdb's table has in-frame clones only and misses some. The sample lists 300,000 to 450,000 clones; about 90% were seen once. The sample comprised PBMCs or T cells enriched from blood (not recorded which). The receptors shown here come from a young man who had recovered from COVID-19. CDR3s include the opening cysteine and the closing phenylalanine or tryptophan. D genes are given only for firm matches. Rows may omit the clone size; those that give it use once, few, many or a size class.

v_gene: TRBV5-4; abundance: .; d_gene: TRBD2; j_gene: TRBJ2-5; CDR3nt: TGTGCCAGCAGCTTGCGACTAGCGGGGGGAGAGACCCAGTACTTC; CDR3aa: CASSLRLAGGETQYF
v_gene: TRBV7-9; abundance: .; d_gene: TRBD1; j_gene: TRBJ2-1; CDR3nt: TGTGCCAGCAGCTACCCCCGGGACAGGGGTAACAATGAGCAGTTCTTC; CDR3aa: CASSYPRDRGNNEQFF
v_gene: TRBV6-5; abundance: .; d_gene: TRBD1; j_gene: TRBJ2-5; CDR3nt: TGTGCCAGCCGACAGGGAAAAGAGACCCAGTACTTC; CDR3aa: CASRQGKETQYF
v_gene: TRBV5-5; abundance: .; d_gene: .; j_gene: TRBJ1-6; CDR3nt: TGTGCCAGCAGCTTTCTTGGGCCAGGTCTAAGGTCACCCCTCCACTTT; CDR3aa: CASSFLGPGLRSPLHF
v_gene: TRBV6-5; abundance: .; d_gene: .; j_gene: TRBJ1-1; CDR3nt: TGTGCCAGCAGTTATGGGTACAGAGTGGGCACTGAAGCTTTCTTT; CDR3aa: CASSYGYRVGTEAFF
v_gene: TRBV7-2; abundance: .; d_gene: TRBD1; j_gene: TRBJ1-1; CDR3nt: TGTGCCAGCAGCATAACAGGGGACCCTGAAGCTTTCTTT; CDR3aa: CASSITGDPEAFF
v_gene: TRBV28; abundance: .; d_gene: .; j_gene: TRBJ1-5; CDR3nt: TGTGCCAGCAGTCTCTGGACAGTGCCTTATAGCAATCAGCCCCAGCATTTT; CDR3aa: CASSLWTVPYSNQPQHF
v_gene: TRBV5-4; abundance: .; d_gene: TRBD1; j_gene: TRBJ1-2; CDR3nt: TGTGCCAGCAGCAAAGGACAGGGGAGCTACACCTTC; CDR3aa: CASSKGQGSYTF
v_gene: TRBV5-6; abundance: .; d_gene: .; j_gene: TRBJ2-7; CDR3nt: TGTGCCAGCAGCTTGTTACAGGGTCACGAGCAGTACTTC; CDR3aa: CASSLLQGHEQYF
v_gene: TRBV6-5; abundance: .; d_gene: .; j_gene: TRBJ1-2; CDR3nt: TGTGCCAGCAGCTCGGCGGGTCTCGATGGCTACACCTTC; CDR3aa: CASSSAGLDGYTF
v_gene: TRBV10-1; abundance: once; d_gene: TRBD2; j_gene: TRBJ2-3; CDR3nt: TGCGCCAACGCTAGCGGGGGGACCACAGATACGCAGTATTTT; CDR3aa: CANASGGTTDTQYF
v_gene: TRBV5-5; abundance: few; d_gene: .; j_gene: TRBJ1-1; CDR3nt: TGTGCCAGCAGCCCAAGCAGCGAACGGAACACTGAAGCTTTCTTT; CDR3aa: CASSPSSERNTEAFF
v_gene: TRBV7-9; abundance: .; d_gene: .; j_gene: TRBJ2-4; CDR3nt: TGTGCCAGCAGCTTAGGGGGCTCGCAAAACATTCAGTACTTC; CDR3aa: CASSLGGSQNIQYF
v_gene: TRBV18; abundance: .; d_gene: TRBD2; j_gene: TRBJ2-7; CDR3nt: TGTGCCAGCTCACCGGGACTAGCGGGGGGCCTCGAGCAGTACTTC; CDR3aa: CASSPGLAGGLEQYF
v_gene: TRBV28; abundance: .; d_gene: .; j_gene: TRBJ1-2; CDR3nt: TGTGCCAGCAGTACCCCCCCCCGGAGCTATGGCTACACCTTC; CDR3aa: CASSTPPRSYGYTF
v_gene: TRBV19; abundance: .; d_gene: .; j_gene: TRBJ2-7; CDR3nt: TGTGCCAGTAGTTCAACAGGGATCGAGCAGTACTTC; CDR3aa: CASSSTGIEQYF
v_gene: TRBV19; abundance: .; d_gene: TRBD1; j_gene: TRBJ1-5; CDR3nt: TGTGCCAGTAGTGTGGGACAGATTAGCAATCAGCCCCAGCATTTT; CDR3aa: CASSVGQISNQPQHF
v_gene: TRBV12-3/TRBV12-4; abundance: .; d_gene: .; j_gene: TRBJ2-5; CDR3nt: TGTGCCAGCAGTTCACGGGAGACCCAGTACTTC; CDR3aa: CASSSRETQYF
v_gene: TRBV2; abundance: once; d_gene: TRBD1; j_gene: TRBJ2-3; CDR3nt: TGTGCCGGACAGGGTTTGGCAGATACGCAGTATTTT; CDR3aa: CAGQGLADTQYF
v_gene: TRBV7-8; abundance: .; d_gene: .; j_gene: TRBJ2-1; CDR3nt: TGTGCCAGCAGCCCCGAGGAGACGGCCGAGCAGTTCTTC; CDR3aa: CASSPEETAEQFF
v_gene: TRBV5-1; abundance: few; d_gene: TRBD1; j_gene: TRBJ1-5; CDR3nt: TGCGCCAGCAGCTTGGCCGGGACAGGGGAAGGGCCCCAGCATTTT; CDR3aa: CASSLAGTGEGPQHF
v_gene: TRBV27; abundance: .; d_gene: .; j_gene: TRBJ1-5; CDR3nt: TGTGCCAGCAGTTTATGGTCGCGGCAGGGAAATCAGCCCCAGCATTTT; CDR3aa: CASSLWSRQGNQPQHF
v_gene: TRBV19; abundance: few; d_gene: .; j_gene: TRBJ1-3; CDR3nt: TGTGCCAGTAGCGCATTTGGGGGCGGTGGAAACACCATATATTTT; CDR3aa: CASSAFGGGGNTIYF
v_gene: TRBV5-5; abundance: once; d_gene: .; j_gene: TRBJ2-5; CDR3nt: TGTGCCAGCAGCTTCGGCAGCGAAGAGACCCAGTACTTC; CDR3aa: CASSFGSEETQYF
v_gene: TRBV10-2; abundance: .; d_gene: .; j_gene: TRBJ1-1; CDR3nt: TGCGCCAGCAGTGAGTTGAATCTCGGACAGAACACTGAAGCTTTCTTT; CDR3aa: CASSELNLGQNTEAFF
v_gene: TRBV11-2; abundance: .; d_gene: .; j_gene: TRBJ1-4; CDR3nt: TGTGCCAGCAGCTTAATTGGAGGGGAAAAACTGTTTTTT; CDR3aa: CASSLIGGEKLFF
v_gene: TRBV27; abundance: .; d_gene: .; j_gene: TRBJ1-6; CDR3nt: TGTGCCAGCAGCCCCTGGGGAGTAGACAATTCACCCCTCCACTTT; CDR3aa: CASSPWGVDNSPLHF
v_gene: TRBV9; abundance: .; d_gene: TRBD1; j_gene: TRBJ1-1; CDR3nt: TGTGCCAGCAGCGTAGGTTCGGGGACAGGGCTGAACACTGAAGCTTTCTTT; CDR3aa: CASSVGSGTGLNTEAFF
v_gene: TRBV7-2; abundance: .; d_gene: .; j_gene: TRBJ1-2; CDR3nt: TGTGCCAGCAGCTTCGGGGTAGCAAATGGCTACACCTTC; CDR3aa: CASSFGVANGYTF
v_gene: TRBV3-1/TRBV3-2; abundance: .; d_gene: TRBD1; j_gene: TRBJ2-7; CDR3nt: TGTGCCAGCGGAGGGACAGGGAAACCCTACGAGCAGTACTTC; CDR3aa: CASGGTGKPYEQYF
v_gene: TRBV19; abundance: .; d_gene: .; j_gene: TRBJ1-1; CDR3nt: TGTGCCAGTATCCAGGACAACATGAACACTGAAGCTTTCTTT; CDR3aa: CASIQDNMNTEAFF
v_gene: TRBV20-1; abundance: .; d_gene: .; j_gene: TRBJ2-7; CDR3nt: TGCAGTGCTTGGCGGGTCTACGAGCAGTACTTC; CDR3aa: CSAWRVYEQYF
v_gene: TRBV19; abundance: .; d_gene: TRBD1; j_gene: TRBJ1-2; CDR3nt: TGTGCCAGTAGTATAGGCCCAGGGGGCGGTGAAGGCTACACCTTC; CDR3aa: CASSIGPGGGEGYTF
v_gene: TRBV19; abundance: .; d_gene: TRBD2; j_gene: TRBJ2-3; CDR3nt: TGTGCCAGTAGTATAGAGGGAGCGGGAACAGATACGCAGTATTTT; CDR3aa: CASSIEGAGTDTQYF
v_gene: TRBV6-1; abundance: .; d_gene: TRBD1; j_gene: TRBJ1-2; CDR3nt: TGTGCCAGCAGTAAAGGACTCTGGGACAGAAAACACTATGGCTACACCTTC; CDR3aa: CASSKGLWDRKHYGYTF
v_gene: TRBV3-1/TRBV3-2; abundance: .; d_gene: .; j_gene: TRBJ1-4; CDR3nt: TGTGCCAGCAGCCAAGTGGGGGGGTTCGGACTGTTTTTT; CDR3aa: CASSQVGGFGLFF
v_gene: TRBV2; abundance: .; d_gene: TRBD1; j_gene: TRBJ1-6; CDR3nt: TGTGCCAGCAGTGTAACAGGGGGCGCGATGGGGTCACCCCTCCACTTT; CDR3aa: CASSVTGGAMGSPLHF
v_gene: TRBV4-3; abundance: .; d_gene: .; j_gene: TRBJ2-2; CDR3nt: TGCGCCAGCAGCCAAGACCATAACACCGGGGAGCTGTTTTTT; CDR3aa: CASSQDHNTGELFF
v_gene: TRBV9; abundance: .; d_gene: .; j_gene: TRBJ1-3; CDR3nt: TGTGCCAGCGCACAGGGCCAAGTTTGGAACACCATATATTTT; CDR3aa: CASAQGQVWNTIYF
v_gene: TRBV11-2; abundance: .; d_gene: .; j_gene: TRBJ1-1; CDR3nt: TGTGCCAGCAGGCAGGGGATCACTGAAGCTTTCTTT; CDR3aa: CASRQGITEAFF
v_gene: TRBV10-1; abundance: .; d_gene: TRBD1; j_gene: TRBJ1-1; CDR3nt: TGCGCCAGCAGTAAGGGGACAGCTCACACTGAAGCTTTCTTT; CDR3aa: CASSKGTAHTEAFF
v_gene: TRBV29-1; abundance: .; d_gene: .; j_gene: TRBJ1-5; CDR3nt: TGCAGCGTTGAAGCCAGCAGGGGCAATCAGCCCCAGCATTTT; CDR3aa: CSVEASRGNQPQHF
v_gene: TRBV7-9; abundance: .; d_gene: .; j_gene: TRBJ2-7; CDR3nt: TGTGCCAGCAGCTTTTCGCGACAAACCACCTACGAGCAGTACTTC; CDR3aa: CASSFSRQTTYEQYF
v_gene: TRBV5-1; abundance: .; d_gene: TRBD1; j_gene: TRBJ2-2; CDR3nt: TGCGCCAGCAGCAAGGACAGGCCGAACACCGGGGAGCTGTTTTTT; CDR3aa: CASSKDRPNTGELFF
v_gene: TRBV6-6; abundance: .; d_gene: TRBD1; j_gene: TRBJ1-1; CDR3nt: TGTGCCAGCAGAACAGGGGGTCTGACAATGAACACTGAAGCTTTCTTT; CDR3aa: CASRTGGLTMNTEAFF
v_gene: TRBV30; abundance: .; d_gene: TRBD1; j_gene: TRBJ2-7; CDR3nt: TGTGCCTGGAGATTTTCCGGGACAGGGTTCTACGAGCAGTACTTC; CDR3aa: CAWRFSGTGFYEQYF
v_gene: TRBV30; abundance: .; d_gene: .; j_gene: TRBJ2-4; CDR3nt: TGTGCCTGGAGTGGAGGCGTACTAGCCAAAAACATTCAGTACTTC; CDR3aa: CAWSGGVLAKNIQYF
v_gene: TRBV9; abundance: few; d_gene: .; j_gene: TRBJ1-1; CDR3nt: TGTGCCAGCAGCGTAGCCGGGAGCCTGAACACTGAAGCTTTCTTT; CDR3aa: CASSVAGSLNTEAFF
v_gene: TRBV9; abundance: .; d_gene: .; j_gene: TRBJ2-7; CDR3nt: TGTGCCAGCAGCCCTGGGCAGGGCCCCTACGAGCAGTACTTC; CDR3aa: CASSPGQGPYEQYF
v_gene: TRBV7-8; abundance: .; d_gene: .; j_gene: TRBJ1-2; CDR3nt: TGTGCCAGCAGCTTAAGCAGGGAGGAAGGCTACACCTTC; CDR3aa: CASSLSREEGYTF
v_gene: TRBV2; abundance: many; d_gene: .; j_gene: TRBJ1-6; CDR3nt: TGTGCCAGCACCAGACAGTTTAATAATTCACCCCTCCACTTT; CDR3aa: CASTRQFNNSPLHF
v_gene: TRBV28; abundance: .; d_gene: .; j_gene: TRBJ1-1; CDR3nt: TGTGCCAGCAGGGGAGCCACTGAAGCTTTCTTT; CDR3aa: CASRGATEAFF